This TCR beta chain is from a study of blood T cell repertoires in COVID-19 (dated by TCRdb to about 2020). Background on the whole study: The collaborator samples originated in the United States, Italy and Spain and spanned the acute and convalescent phases of COVID-19. Samples came from the ongoing ImmuneRACE study (first 160 participants) plus 1,254 subjects from 6 global collaborators. HLA class I and class II types, where available, came from metadata supplied by the sample provider rather than from assay-based typing. Nearly every sample came with metadata listing a de-identified subject ID, COVID-19 status, age in years and sex. The material from the prospective study consisted of cDNA or gDNA derived from T cells, B-cell-depleted T cells, or PBMCs. A freely available public database, intended as a resource for researchers studying the immune response to SARS-CoV-2, is where the repertoires were released. Subjects who had been exposed to COVID-19, were actively infected with it, or had recovered from it provided the deeply sampled blood TCRbeta repertoires that made up the dataset.

Taken from the germline V gene, the CDR1 and CDR2 loops are MNHEY and SVGEGT. The CDR3 sequence holds 12 residues, the cysteine and phenylalanine included. Only the CDR3 portion is preserved as DNA: 36 bases, with reading frame beginning at the first base. Relative to germline, V is 2 bases shorter and J is 4 bases shorter, with 6 bases between their ends. Whole blood was collected in K2EDTA tubes by collaborating institutions according to the institutions' own protocols. For TCRbeta analysis, collaborator samples were shipped as frozen whole blood, as isolated PBMCs, or as DNA extracted from either sample type. Summary of the overall study and its limitations: How much clinical and demographic metadata was included differed by source and by participant, and the metadata was provided uncurated.

TCRbeta CDR3 regions were amplified from genomic DNA using the immunoSEQ Assay, a bias-controlled multiplex PCR. The authors' pipeline ran thus. Nucleated cell counts per sample were estimated from amplification of reference gene primers within the assay. To quantify the absolute abundance of each unique TCRbeta CDR3 rearrangement, sequence reads were collapsed and filtered. Productive Simpson clonality was computed per sample as the square root of Simpson's diversity index over productive rearrangements. In TCRdb, the immuneACCESS table is reduced to in-frame sequences with V and J assigned. These tables do not hold every clone; where another copy was compared, an unresolved V gene accounts for under half, and the others remain unexplained. V and J calls plus clone size are reproduced from that table; the DNA served to infer D and trimming. Recorded for this sample are around 99,000 clones; roughly 75% of them occurred a single time. Around 4% of the sample is taken by the ten largest.

Concerning this clone itself: Its antigen specificity is not known. The record has no base qualities; no much larger clone is one base away.

Input material: peripheral blood. The sequence was collected from a human donor in a cohort sampled during active or convalescent COVID-19. The V and J genes are TRBV6-2 or TRBV6-3 and TRBJ2-7; no confident D gene assignment can be made. The DNA sequence is given as TGTGCCAGCAGTTACGTCAGGTACGAGCAGTACTTC. Its product reads: CASSYVRYEQYF.